The rows below give T cell receptor beta chains drawn from one sample of a study of spatial heterogeneity in lung cancer. TCRdb reanalysed the 5' RACE reads using MiXCR and keeps one entry per CDR3 protein. The table lists about 38,000 distinct CDR3 sequences, around 7.5% of them singletons. The sequencing here drew on PBMCs, taken at surgery. All receptors derive from a male donor with early-stage non-small cell lung cancer. The CDR3 runs from the conserved cysteine through the conserved F or W. The D gene is left open where the match is weak. Clone size is shown for a subset of rows, as once, few, many or a class of expanded clone.

cdr3_length: 14; v_call: TRBV19; d_call: .; j_call: TRBJ2-3; clone_size: many; cdr3_nt: TGTGCCAGCATGACTAGGGGCAGCACAGATACGCAGTATTTT; cdr3_aa: CASMTRGSTDTQYF
cdr3_length: 15; v_call: TRBV7-9; d_call: .; j_call: TRBJ1-4; clone_size: many; cdr3_nt: TGTGCCAGCAGCTTCGGGGGCAGAATAAATGAAAAACTGTTTTTT; cdr3_aa: CASSFGGRINEKLFF
cdr3_length: 14; v_call: TRBV6-8; d_call: .; j_call: TRBJ1-1; clone_size: .; cdr3_nt: TGTGCCAGCAGTTACTCGGGGGGTCACACTGAAGCTTTCTTT; cdr3_aa: CASSYSGGHTEAFF
cdr3_length: 12; v_call: TRBV29-1; d_call: .; j_call: TRBJ2-1; clone_size: many; cdr3_nt: TGCAGCGTTGTGGAGGCCTACAATGAGCAGTTCTTC; cdr3_aa: CSVVEAYNEQFF
cdr3_length: 16; v_call: TRBV12-3/TRBV12-4; d_call: TRBD2; j_call: TRBJ2-3; clone_size: few; cdr3_nt: TGTGCCAGCAGTTTTAGAGCGGGAGACCCCACAGATACGCAGTATTTT; cdr3_aa: CASSFRAGDPTDTQYF
cdr3_length: 13; v_call: TRBV20-1; d_call: TRBD1; j_call: TRBJ2-5; clone_size: many; cdr3_nt: TGCAGTGCTAGAGGAGGGGGCGAAGGGACCCAGTACTTC; cdr3_aa: CSARGGGEGTQYF
cdr3_length: 15; v_call: TRBV18; d_call: .; j_call: TRBJ1-1; clone_size: many; cdr3_nt: TGTGCCAGCTCACTCAGTGGGGGCCCGAACACTGAAGCTTTCTTT; cdr3_aa: CASSLSGGPNTEAFF
cdr3_length: 16; v_call: TRBV6-5; d_call: TRBD1; j_call: TRBJ1-1; clone_size: few; cdr3_nt: TGTGCCAGCAGTTACAGGATGACAGGGGTCAACACTGAAGCTTTCTTT; cdr3_aa: CASSYRMTGVNTEAFF
cdr3_length: 14; v_call: TRBV5-1; d_call: .; j_call: TRBJ2-1; clone_size: many; cdr3_nt: TGCGCCAGCAGCTTGGTTGGGTCCTACAATGAGCAGTTCTTC; cdr3_aa: CASSLVGSYNEQFF
cdr3_length: 13; v_call: TRBV9; d_call: .; j_call: TRBJ2-3; clone_size: many; cdr3_nt: TGTGCCAGCAGCGTTGTCGCCGGAGATACGCAGTATTTT; cdr3_aa: CASSVVAGDTQYF
cdr3_length: 16; v_call: TRBV6-5; d_call: TRBD1; j_call: TRBJ1-5; clone_size: many; cdr3_nt: TGTGCCAGCCGGACAGGAGGTGCCCTAACAAATCAGCCCCAGCATTTT; cdr3_aa: CASRTGGALTNQPQHF
cdr3_length: 17; v_call: TRBV24-1; d_call: TRBD1; j_call: TRBJ2-5; clone_size: many; cdr3_nt: TGTGCCACCAGTGACCGAAACCCGGGACAGCAACAAGAGACCCAGTACTTC; cdr3_aa: CATSDRNPGQQQETQYF
cdr3_length: 14; v_call: TRBV4-2; d_call: .; j_call: TRBJ2-3; clone_size: few; cdr3_nt: TGTGCCAGCAGCCAAGTGGGGACCACAGATACGCAGTATTTT; cdr3_aa: CASSQVGTTDTQYF
cdr3_length: 9; v_call: TRBV1; d_call: .; j_call: TRBJ2-3; clone_size: .; cdr3_nt: TGCACCAGCAGCCAGGGACAGGGTTTT; cdr3_aa: CTSSQGQGF
cdr3_length: 17; v_call: TRBV6-5; d_call: TRBD1; j_call: TRBJ1-5; clone_size: .; cdr3_nt: TGTGCCAGCACCGCCGGAGGGACAGGGAGTTCAAATCAGCCCCAGCATTTT; cdr3_aa: CASTAGGTGSSNQPQHF
cdr3_length: 15; v_call: TRBV7-9; d_call: TRBD1; j_call: TRBJ1-2; clone_size: many; cdr3_nt: TGTGCCAGCAGCGACTCCGGGACAGGGGGTGATGGCTACACCTTC; cdr3_aa: CASSDSGTGGDGYTF
cdr3_length: 17; v_call: TRBV4-2; d_call: TRBD2; j_call: TRBJ2-5; clone_size: many; cdr3_nt: TGTGCCAGCAGCCAAGGGACTAGCGGGGGGGCCGAGGAGACCCAGTACTTC; cdr3_aa: CASSQGTSGGAEETQYF
cdr3_length: 12; v_call: TRBV7-3; d_call: .; j_call: TRBJ2-3; clone_size: many; cdr3_nt: TGTGCCAGCAGCTTAACGGGGACTACGCAGTATTTT; cdr3_aa: CASSLTGTTQYF
cdr3_length: 15; v_call: TRBV5-1; d_call: .; j_call: TRBJ2-3; clone_size: many; cdr3_nt: TGCGCCAGCAGCTCTCGGACAGCTAGGACAGATACGCAGTATTTT; cdr3_aa: CASSSRTARTDTQYF
cdr3_length: 14; v_call: TRBV29-1; d_call: .; j_call: TRBJ2-7; clone_size: .; cdr3_nt: TGCAGCGTTGTCTCGGGACCTCGGTCCTACGAGCAGTACTTC; cdr3_aa: CSVVSGPRSYEQYF